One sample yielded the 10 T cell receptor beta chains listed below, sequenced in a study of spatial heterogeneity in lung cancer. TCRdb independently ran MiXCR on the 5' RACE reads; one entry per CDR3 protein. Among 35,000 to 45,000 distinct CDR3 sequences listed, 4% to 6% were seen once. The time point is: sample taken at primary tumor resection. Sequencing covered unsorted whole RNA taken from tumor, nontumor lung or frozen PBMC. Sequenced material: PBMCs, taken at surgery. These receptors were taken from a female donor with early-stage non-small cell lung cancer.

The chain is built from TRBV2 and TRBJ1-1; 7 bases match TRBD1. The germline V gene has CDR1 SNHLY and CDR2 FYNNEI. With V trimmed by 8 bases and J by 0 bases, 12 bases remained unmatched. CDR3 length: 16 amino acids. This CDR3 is CASFKGGTAMNTEAFF. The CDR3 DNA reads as TGTGCCAGCTTTAAGGGGGGGACAGCGATGAACACTGAAGCTTTCTTT.

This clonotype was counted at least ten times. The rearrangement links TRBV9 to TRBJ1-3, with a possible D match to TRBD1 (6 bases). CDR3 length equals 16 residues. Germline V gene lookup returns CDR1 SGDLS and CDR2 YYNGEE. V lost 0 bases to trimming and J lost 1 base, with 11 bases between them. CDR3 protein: CASSVDGGASGNTIYF. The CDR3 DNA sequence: TGTGCCAGCAGCGTAGACGGGGGCGCGTCTGGAAACACCATATATTTT.

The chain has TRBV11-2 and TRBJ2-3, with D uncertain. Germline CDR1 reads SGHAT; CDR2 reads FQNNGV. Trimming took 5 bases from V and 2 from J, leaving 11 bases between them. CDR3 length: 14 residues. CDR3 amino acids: CASSLRPLTDTQYF. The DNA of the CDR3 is TGTGCCAGCAGCCTTCGGCCCCTCACAGATACGCAGTATTTT.

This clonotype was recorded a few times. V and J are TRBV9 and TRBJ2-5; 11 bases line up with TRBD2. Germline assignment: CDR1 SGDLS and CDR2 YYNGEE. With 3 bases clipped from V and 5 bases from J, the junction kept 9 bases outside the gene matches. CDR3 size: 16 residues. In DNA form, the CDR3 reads TGTGCCAGCAGCGAGGGTGTAGCGGGGGGGCTTGAGACCCAGTACTTC. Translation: CASSEGVAGGLETQYF. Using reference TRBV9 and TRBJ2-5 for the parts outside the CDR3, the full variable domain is DSGVTQTPKHLITATGQRVTLRCSPRSGDLSVYWYQQSLDQGLQFLIQYYNGEERAKGNILERFSAQQFPDLHSELNLSSLELGDSALYFCASSEGVAGGLETQYFGPGTRLLVL.

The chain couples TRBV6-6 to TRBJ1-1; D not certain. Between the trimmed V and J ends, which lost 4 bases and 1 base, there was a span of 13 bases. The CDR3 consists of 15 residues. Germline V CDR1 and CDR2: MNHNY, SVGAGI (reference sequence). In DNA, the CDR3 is TGTGCCAGCAGTTCCCTCTTAGGGCCGAACACTGAAGCTTTCTTT. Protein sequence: CASSSLLGPNTEAFF.

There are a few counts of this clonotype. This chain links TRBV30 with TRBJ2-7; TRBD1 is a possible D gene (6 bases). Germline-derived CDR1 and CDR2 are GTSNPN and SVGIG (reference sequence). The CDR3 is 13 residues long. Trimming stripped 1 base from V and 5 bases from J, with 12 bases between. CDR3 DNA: TGTGCCTGGAGTGCAACAGGGAAGCACGAGCAGTACTTC. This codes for CAWSATGKHEQYF.

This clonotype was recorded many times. The CDR3 is CSVGSPPAEQYF. The CDR3 nucleotides read TGCAGCGTTGGGTCCCCCCCGGCCGAGCAGTACTTC. The V and J genes are TRBV29-1 and TRBJ2-7; no reliable D call. Germline V CDR1 and CDR2: SQVTM, ANQGSEA. There are 12 residues in the CDR3. The V end was cut by 4 bases, the J end by 6 bases, with 13 bases between.

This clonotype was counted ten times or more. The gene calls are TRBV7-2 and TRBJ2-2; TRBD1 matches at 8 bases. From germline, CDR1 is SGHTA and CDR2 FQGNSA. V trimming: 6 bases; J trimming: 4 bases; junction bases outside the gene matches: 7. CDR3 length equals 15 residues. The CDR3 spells CASSSRTGRTGELFF. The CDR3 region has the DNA TGTGCCAGCAGTTCGCGGACAGGGCGCACCGGGGAGCTGTTTTTT. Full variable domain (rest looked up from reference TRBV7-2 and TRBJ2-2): GAGVSQSPSNKVTEKGKDVELRCDPISGHTALYWYRQSLGQGLEFLIYFQGNSAPDKSGLPSDRFSAERTGGSVSTLTIQRTQQEDSAVYLCASSSRTGRTGELFFGEGSRLTVL.

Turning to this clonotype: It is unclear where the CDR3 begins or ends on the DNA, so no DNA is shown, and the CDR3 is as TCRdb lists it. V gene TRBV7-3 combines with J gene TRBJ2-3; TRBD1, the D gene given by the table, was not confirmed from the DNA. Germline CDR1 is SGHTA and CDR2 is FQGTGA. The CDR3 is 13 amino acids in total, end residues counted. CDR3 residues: CASSFGPGDTQYF.

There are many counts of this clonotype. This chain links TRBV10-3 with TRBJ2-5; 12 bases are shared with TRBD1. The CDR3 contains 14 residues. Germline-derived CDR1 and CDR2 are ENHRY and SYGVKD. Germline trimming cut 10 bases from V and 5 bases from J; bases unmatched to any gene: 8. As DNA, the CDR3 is TGTGCCACCCTGGGACAGGGGGCGGGCGAGACCCAGTACTTC. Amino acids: CATLGQGAGETQYF.